This T cell receptor beta chain was sequenced during a study of early T cells in non-severe SARS-CoV-2 infection. About the study: Unsorted whole-blood RNA was sequenced in bulk, leaving chains unpaired.

General study findings and limits: Lookups in VDJdb leaned toward anti-spike CD8 responses and missed private and CD4 specificities.

Worth noting for this clonotype: The antigen is unknown.

This CDR3 region has 15 residues. Trimming removed 0 bases from V and 6 bases from J; junction bases left unmatched: 2. CDR1 and CDR2 (germline): MNHEY, SVGAGI. Unique molecular identifiers (one per individual cDNA molecule) were attached. A single record per CDR3 protein comes from TCRdb applying MiXCR to the 5' RACE reads. The repertoire holds tens of thousands of distinct CDR3 sequences, with 10% as singletons. The chain employs TRBV6-5 and TRBJ2-1, with 10 bases aligning to TRBD1. This clonotype originated in an adult who was a healthcare worker with PCR-confirmed SARS-CoV-2 infection or an uninfected control (not recorded which). The starting material was whole blood, obtained at baseline. CDR3 in DNA: TGTGCCAGCAGTTACTCTCGGACAGGGGGCAATGAGCAGTTCTTC. It translates to CASSYSRTGGNEQFF.